Here is one T cell receptor beta chain with its context. The entry originates in a study of blood T cell repertoires in COVID-19. Study as a whole: The study drew acute and convalescent COVID-19 samples from the United States, Italy and Spain. In each case, the material was cDNA or gDNA derived from T cells, B-cell-depleted T cells, or PBMCs.

The germline V gene has CDR1 ENHRY and CDR2 SYGVKD. V dropped 3 bases and J dropped 1 base, with 12 bases sitting between them. There are 15 residues in the CDR3. As originally analysed: Amplification of reference gene primers provided the estimated nucleated cell counts. Repertoires were generated with immunoSEQ multiplex PCR, while TCRdb's copy carries only in-frame clones and drops some. That table is the source of V, J and clone size, and D and trimming were worked out from the DNA. This sample has 81,000 or so clones, with approximately 90% found just once. The clonotype was recovered from an older man with active or convalescent COVID-19. The chain recombines TRBV10-3 with TRBJ1-1; no definite D call. Sequenced sample: peripheral blood. The CDR3 DNA reads TGTGCCATCAGTGACGCTCCGCAGAAGAACACTGAAGCTTTCTTT. The encoded protein is CAISDAPQKNTEAFF.